A single sample gave rise to the 16 T cell receptor beta chains below, sequenced in a study of CD8 T cells in Susac syndrome. Reverse transcription of 0.5 to 1 ug RNA was performed with random hexamers. Using its own MiXCR run on the immunoSEQ multiplex PCR reads, TCRdb lists one record per CDR3 protein. This table has about 140,000 distinct CDR3 sequences, 95% appearing once. The source material was CD4+ T cells from PBMCs. Receptors were obtained from a human donor with Susac syndrome.

The V and J genes are TRBV12-3 or TRBV12-4 and TRBJ1-5, with 10 bases that match TRBD1. Trimming cost V 6 bases and J 5 bases; bases outside gene matches: 7. The CDR3 sequence is 15 residues long. CDR3 in amino acids: CASSLGQGTDQPQHF. The CDR3 bases are TGTGCCAGCAGCCTGGGACAGGGGACGGATCAGCCCCAGCATTTT.

This chain joins TRBV15 and TRBJ1-5; D not certain. With 4 bases removed from V and 6 bases from J, the gap between germline ends came to 7 bases. The germline V gene encodes CDR1 LNHNV and CDR2 YYDKDF (reference sequence). The CDR3 consists of 12 residues. DNA for the CDR3: TGTGCCACCAGCATTGGAGGTCAGCCCCAGCATTTT. This codes for CATSIGGQPQHF.

This chain links TRBV27 with TRBJ2-4; 8 bases line up with TRBD2. The V segment lost 3 bases and the J segment 0 bases; nucleotides outside the gene matches: 4. The CDR3 runs 16 residues. Germline V CDR1 and CDR2: MNHEY, SMNVEV (reference sequence). The CDR3 loop is CASSLGLDIAKNIQYF. In DNA form, the CDR3 reads TGTGCCAGCAGTTTGGGACTAGACATAGCCAAAAACATTCAGTACTTC.

This clonotype appeared once. The chain couples TRBV7-2 to TRBJ1-2; D perhaps matches TRBD1 (5 bases). Germline V CDR1 and CDR2: SGHTA, FQGNSA. The V end was cut by 5 bases, the J end by 4 bases, with 20 bases between. This CDR3 is built from 16 residues. CDR3 in DNA: TGTGCCAGCAGCCGAGAACCGACAGCGCTTTTCTATGGCTACACCTTC. This codes for CASSREPTALFYGYTF.

The rearrangement joins TRBV15 to TRBJ2-4; TRBD1 matches at 9 bases. The CDR3 has 15 amino acids. Germline loops: CDR1 LNHNV, CDR2 YYDKDF (reference sequence). The J segment lost 5 bases and the V segment lost 1 base, leaving 3 bases of the junction unmatched. The CDR3 DNA sequence: TGTGCCACCAGCAGAGGGGACAGGGTCCAAAACATTCAGTACTTC. Its protein is CATSRGDRVQNIQYF.

The chain recombines TRBV12-5 with TRBJ1-1; 9 bases are shared with TRBD1. The J segment lost 11 bases and the V segment lost 1 base, leaving 5 bases of the junction unmatched. The CDR3 loop spans 13 amino acids. CDR1 and CDR2 from the germline V gene are LGHNT and FRNRAP. CDR3: CASGLGQGGRAFF. The CDR3 region has the DNA TGTGCTAGTGGTTTGGGACAGGGGGGACGGGCTTTCTTT.

The chain is built from TRBV30 and TRBJ2-5; 10 bases map to TRBD1. Trimming took 5 bases from V and 5 from J; bases not matched to a gene: 5. Germline V gene lookup returns CDR1 GTSNPN and CDR2 SVGIG (reference sequence). The CDR3 runs 13 residues. DNA of the CDR3: TGTGCCTGGGGACAGGACAGGGGGGAGACCCAGTACTTC. It encodes CAWGQDRGETQYF.

The chain combines TRBV30 with TRBJ1-5; TRBD1 matches at 8 bases. V was pared by 2 bases and J by 2 bases, with 8 bases of the junction left unmatched. The germline V gene encodes CDR1 GTSNPN and CDR2 SVGIG (reference sequence). The CDR3 runs to 16 residues. CDR3 DNA sequence: TGTGCCTGGAGTACCGACAGGGGTAAAGGCAATCAGCCCCAGCATTTT. It translates to CAWSTDRGKGNQPQHF. The whole variable domain, filled in from reference TRBV30 and TRBJ1-5, reads SQTIHQWPATLVQPVGSPLSLECTVEGTSNPNLYWYRQAAGRGLQLLFYSVGIGQISSEVPQNLSASRPQDRQFILSSKKLLLSDSGFYLCAWSTDRGKGNQPQHFGDGTRLSIL.

The chain recombines TRBV20-1 with TRBJ2-7; D may match TRBD1 or TRBD2 (6 bases each). The CDR3 sequence is 16 residues long. Looked up from germline, CDR1 is DFQATT and CDR2 is SNEGSKA (reference sequence). Trimming pared 5 bases from V and 3 bases from J, leaving 23 bases between. CDR3 in DNA: TGCAGTGCTCAAGGGGGAGGAGATGAAATGTACTACGAGCAGTACTTC. This encodes CSAQGGGDEMYYEQYF.

The chain combines TRBV7-2 with TRBJ2-7; D not resolved. CDR1 and CDR2 (germline): SGHTA, FQGNSA. Trimming cost V 2 bases and J 3 bases, with 8 bases left between them. This CDR3 region has 13 residues. CDR3 loop: CASSLSRNYEQYF. DNA of the CDR3: TGTGCCAGCAGCTTAAGCAGGAACTACGAGCAGTACTTC.

The rearrangement uses TRBV6-5 and TRBJ1-1, with D possibly being TRBD1 (6 bases). This CDR3 is 13 amino acids long. Germline CDR1 reads MNHEY; CDR2 reads SVGAGI. Trimming took off 9 bases at V and 1 base at J, with 12 bases between the two ends. The CDR3 here is CASGGGQNTEAFF. The CDR3 DNA reads as TGTGCCAGTGGGGGGGGACAGAACACTGAAGCTTTCTTT.

This chain connects TRBV12-3 or TRBV12-4 to TRBJ1-6; perhaps TRBD1 as D (5 bases). The CDR3 contains 14 residues. The V and J ends lost 3 bases and 9 bases respectively, with 12 bases between them. This CDR3 reads CASSFGTLGSPLHF. DNA for the CDR3: TGTGCCAGCAGTTTTGGGACCTTGGGTTCACCCCTCCACTTT.

V is TRBV2 and J is TRBJ2-1; TRBD2 is a possible D gene (6 bases). The germline gives CDR1 SNHLY, CDR2 FYNNEI. V was shortened by 3 bases and J by 2 bases, with 8 bases between the two germline ends. The CDR3 consists of 14 residues. This CDR3 reads CASSDSSAYNEQFF. DNA of the CDR3: TGTGCCAGCAGTGACTCTAGCGCCTACAATGAGCAGTTCTTC. Full variable domain (rest looked up from reference TRBV2 and TRBJ2-1): EPEVTQTPSHQVTQMGQEVILRCVPISNHLYFYWYRQILGQKVEFLVSFYNNEISEKSEIFDDQFSVERPDGSNFTLKIRSTKLEDSAMYFCASSDSSAYNEQFFGPGTRLTVL.

V gene TRBV29-1 combines with J gene TRBJ2-5; TRBD2 matches 12 bases. The J segment lost 2 bases and the V segment lost 6 bases, leaving 7 bases of the junction unmatched. Germline V gene lookup returns CDR1 SQVTM and CDR2 ANQGSEA. This CDR3 contains 15 residues. CDR3 residues: CSVHRLAGAQETQYF. The CDR3 region has the DNA TGCAGCGTACACAGACTAGCGGGGGCACAAGAGACCCAGTACTTC.

The chain recombines TRBV29-1 with TRBJ2-2; weak D call: TRBD1 (6 bases). The CDR3 has 16 residues. The germline V and J ends were trimmed by 2 bases and 3 bases, with 16 bases remaining between them. CDR1 and CDR2 (germline): SQVTM, ANQGSEA. The CDR3 here is CSVEILTGWHTGELFF. The DNA for the CDR3 is TGCAGCGTTGAAATATTAACAGGGTGGCACACCGGGGAGCTGTTTTTT.

V usage is TRBV15 and J usage is TRBJ2-1; a weak D match, TRBD2 (6 bases). Trimming stripped 5 bases from V and 0 bases from J, with 11 bases between. This CDR3 is built from 15 residues. Germline V gene sequence: CDR1 LNHNV, CDR2 YYDKDF (reference sequence). The CDR3 loop is CATSGGGDSYNEQFF. The CDR3 DNA reads as TGTGCCACCAGCGGAGGCGGGGACTCCTACAATGAGCAGTTCTTC.